This TCR beta chain was found in a study of breast tumors, draining lymph nodes, adjacent tissues. Study-wide results and limits: Tumor TCR diversity was below lymph nodes but above nontumor tissue.

In its sample, this clonotype was seen once. Its cognate antigen is unknown. The junction shows a germline mismatch at one end, possibly a read error. TCRdb re-called the multiplex PCR reads through MiXCR, storing one row per CDR3 protein. The sample has more than 9,500 distinct CDR3 sequences, approximately 55% seen once. The CDR3 runs to 13 residues. Germline V gene sequence: CDR1 DFQATT, CDR2 SNEGSKA (reference sequence). The TCR was taken from a female donor with breast cancer. Some clones in this sample may be carry-over from other donors' samples. The chain couples TRBV20-1 to TRBJ1-6; 10 positions match TRBD1. The sequencing input was breast tumor tissue. The CDR3 DNA reads TGCAGTGACCCGACAGGGGGCGGTTCACCTCTCCACTTT. Residues: CSDPTGGGSPLHF.